This T cell receptor beta chain appears in the sequencing data of a study of Ad26.COV2.S vaccination and SARS-CoV-2 variants. Points from the study as a whole: Vaccinees and placebo recipients showed similar non-spike TCR breadth. An underestimation of total T cell responses may have resulted from the TCR breadth and depth analyses.

TCRdb keeps only in-frame clones here, not all; method: immunoSEQ multiplex PCR. This table holds about 350,000 clones, 92% found once. CDR3 length: 11 residues. Germline CDR1 reads MNHEY; CDR2 reads SMNVEV (reference sequence). V was cut by 3 bases and J by 7 bases, with 7 bases left in between. Worth noting for this clone: Its antigen is not known.

The sample in question was peripheral blood, obtained after recovery from COVID-19. This receptor was taken from a human donor who had recovered from COVID-19. V usage is TRBV27 and J usage is TRBJ2-7, with D possibly matching TRBD1 (5 bases). The CDR3 nucleotides read TGTGCCAGCAGTTTTGGGGCTGAGCAGTACTTC. Protein sequence: CASSFGAEQYF.